The T cell receptor beta chain described here comes from a study of OX40 agonist ivuxolimab in advanced cancers. TCRdb keeps only in-frame clones here, not all; method: immunoSEQ multiplex PCR. Of 15,000 to 20,000 clones in the sample, 80% to 85% are singletons; the top ten hold approximately 47%. The specimen comprised CD4+ or CD8+ T cells sorted from blood, sampled in a trial of the OX40 agonist ivuxolimab. The sequence came from an adult with an advanced solid tumor such as melanoma, head and neck, liver or kidney cancer.

The DNA for the CDR3 is TGTGCCAGCAGCTTGGTGGGATCACCCCTCCACTTT. Protein: CASSLVGSPLHF. This chain connects TRBV5-4 to TRBJ1-6; D is uncertain. Germline values: CDR1 SGHNT, CDR2 YYREEE (reference sequence). V shed 0 bases and J shed 10 bases, with 5 bases lying between them. This CDR3 comprises 12 residues.